The T cell receptor beta chain under discussion was sequenced for a study of OX40 agonist ivuxolimab in advanced cancers. Study overall: Aged about 20 to 85 with a mean of 60 years, they were around 85% male.

Produced via immunoSEQ multiplex PCR; TCRdb's table is partial and in-frame only. The sample contains 60,000 to 90,000 clones, 70% to 85% of which appear only once. Notes on this clone: Its target is not known.

Study findings and constraints: By week 6 at 0.1 to 3.0 mg/kg, blood CD4+ and CD8+ T cells had expanded clonally. Some of the nonresponding patients also showed low levels of normalized T-cell clonal expansion.

Trimming took 8 bases from V and 2 from J, leaving 18 bases between them. CDR3 length: 15 amino acids. The germline CDR1 and CDR2 sequences are MNHNS and SASEGT. The chain couples TRBV6-1 to TRBJ2-5; perhaps TRBD1 as D (7 bases). This specimen was CD4+ or CD8+ T cells sorted from blood, taken in a trial of the OX40 agonist ivuxolimab. The origin of this receptor is an adult with an advanced solid tumor such as melanoma, head and neck, liver or kidney cancer. As DNA, the CDR3 is TGTGCCAGCTCGAGTGGGGGGACAGCTCAAGAGACCCAGTACTTC. Protein: CASSSGGTAQETQYF.